This T cell receptor (beta chain) was observed in a study of CD8+CD57+ T cells in acquired aplastic anemia. Patients included in sequencing had previously demonstrated CD8+CD57+ cell expansion by flow cytometry. Patients were therapy-naive when their blood was sampled. This clonotype was seen ten or more times. Its antigen is not known. Study-wide results and caveats: Shared by patients and controls, approximately 28 CD8+ CDR3s were abundant in patients. A significant difference in CD8+ Simpson's diversity between patients and controls was not found.

It was genomic DNA that served as the template for profiling TCR beta VDJ and CDR3. TCRdb fed the reads into MiXCR, producing one record per CDR3 protein. Of some 200,000 distinct CDR3 sequences in the sample, 40% to 55% are singletons; the top ten hold approximately 9.7%. Germline CDR1 is LGHNA and CDR2 is YNFKEQ. V was trimmed by 0 bases and J by 3 bases, leaving 9 bases between them. The CDR3 runs to 15 residues. The TCR originated in a human donor with aplastic anemia. The V and J genes are TRBV4-2 and TRBJ1-3; D unresolved. The specimen was sorted CD4+, CD8+, or CD8+CD57+ T cells (not recorded which) from PBMCs. CDR3: CASSQDLGVGNTIYF. DNA of the CDR3: TGTGCCAGCAGCCAAGATCTAGGCGTTGGAAACACCATATATTTT.